This record concerns one T cell receptor beta chain sequence. These data belong to a study of blood T cell repertoires in COVID-19. About the research overall: The samples span acute and convalescent COVID-19 from the United States, Italy and Spain. Sample material is recorded as cDNA or gDNA derived from T cells, B-cell-depleted T cells, or PBMCs.

The V gene lost 1 base and the J gene lost 7 bases, with 14 bases spanning the gap. CDR3 size: 15 residues. In germline, CDR1 is SGHRS, CDR2 YFSETQ. In the source study's methods: Reference gene primer amplification in the assay estimated nucleated cell counts. Generated by immunoSEQ multiplex PCR, the TCRdb table keeps only in-frame clones and is missing some. That table furnishes V, J and clone size, whereas the DNA furnished D and trimming. The data show 390,000 or so clones, just over 85% seen once. The clonotype comes from a woman in her twenties or thirties with active or convalescent COVID-19. This chain links TRBV5-1 with TRBJ1-4; D perhaps matches TRBD1 (6 bases). Sequenced sample: peripheral blood. The CDR3 nucleotides are TGCGCCAGCAGCTTGTTCCCAGGGGAGGGTGAAAAACTGTTTTTT. Its protein is CASSLFPGEGEKLFF.